The 17 T cell receptor beta chains below come from one sample, sequenced in a study of T cells in localized non-small cell lung cancer. Using immunoSEQ multiplex PCR, the repertoire was profiled, and TCRdb retains in-frame clones only, with some absent. The table has fewer than 60,000 clones, about four fifths seen once; the top ten hold roughly 21%. Source: peripheral blood, taken before any cancer treatment. These receptors were taken from a female donor older than 55 with stage II squamous cell lung carcinoma.

This clone has just a few counts. This rearrangement joins TRBV23-1 to TRBJ2-7; D tentatively fits TRBD1 or TRBD2 (7 bases each). TRBV23-1 is noted as an ORF with a role that remains uncertain. The V gene lost 9 bases and the J gene lost 4 bases, with 22 bases spanning the gap. CDR3 size: 15 residues. The CDR3: CARVARAGGEYEQYF. In DNA form, the CDR3 reads TGCGCCAGGGTCGCCAGGGCAGGGGGGGAGTACGAGCAGTACTTC.

The rearrangement uses TRBV7-9 and TRBJ1-5; no clear D. Germline V gene lookup returns CDR1 SEHNR and CDR2 FQNEAQ (reference sequence). The length of the CDR3 is 13 residues. The V end was cut by 3 bases, the J end by 4 bases, with 7 bases between. The CDR3 sequence: CASSFGGNQPQHF. CDR3 sequence (DNA): TGTGCCAGCAGCTTTGGAGGAAATCAGCCCCAGCATTTT.

The rearrangement uses TRBV16 and TRBJ1-4; D might be TRBD1 (5 bases). Germline values: CDR1 KGHSY, CDR2 FQNENV. CDR3 size: 17 residues. V was trimmed by 0 bases and J by 8 bases, leaving 19 bases between them. In nucleotides, the CDR3 is TGTGCCAGCAGCCAATCTAAAGCCAGGGCGATGCGGGAAAAACTGTTTTTT. Translated, it gives CASSQSKARAMREKLFF.

The chain recombines TRBV6-1 with TRBJ1-6; possible D gene TRBD1, 5 bases. The CDR3 spans 15 residues. Germline V CDR1 and CDR2: MNHNS, SASEGT. V was shortened by 4 bases and J by 8 bases, with 15 bases between the two germline ends. CDR3 amino acids: CASSVRDGRDSPLHF. CDR3 nucleotide sequence: TGTGCCAGCAGTGTCCGGGACGGGCGGGATTCACCCCTCCACTTT.

This sequence joins TRBV6-6 and TRBJ2-7; 8 bases are a match to TRBD1. J lost 3 bases, V lost 3 bases, and 4 bases had no gene match. This CDR3 is 14 amino acids long. Germline V gene lookup returns CDR1 MNHNY and CDR2 SVGAGI (reference sequence). The DNA of the CDR3 is TGTGCCAGCAGTTATTCTGACAGGGGCTACGAGCAGTACTTC. It encodes CASSYSDRGYEQYF.

This chain links TRBV9 with TRBJ2-7, with TRBD2 as a possible D gene (5 bases). The V gene lost 3 bases and the J gene lost 3 bases, with 19 bases spanning the gap. Germline loops: CDR1 SGDLS, CDR2 YYNGEE. The CDR3 sequence is 16 residues long. CDR3 in amino acids: CASSAGERHEGYEQYF. The DNA of the CDR3 is TGTGCCAGCAGCGCCGGGGAACGACATGAAGGCTACGAGCAGTACTTC.

J is TRBJ1-3 and V is TRBV6-6; no definite D call. V shed 11 bases and J shed 0 bases, with 14 bases lying between them. CDR3 length: 14 amino acids. Germline V lookup: CDR1 MNHNY, CDR2 SVGAGI (reference sequence). The CDR3 is CAGGSDFSGNTIYF. The CDR3, as DNA: TGTGCCGGAGGGAGCGACTTCTCTGGAAACACCATATATTTT.

V is TRBV14 and J is TRBJ1-6; D gene unclear. Germline CDR1 is SGHDN and CDR2 is FVKESK. This CDR3 spans 17 amino acids. V was cut by 1 base and J by 7 bases, with 17 bases left in between. DNA of the CDR3: TGTGCCAGCAGCCAAGCTGCGCAGTTGTCTTCAAATTCACCCCTCCACTTT. Its translation: CASSQAAQLSSNSPLHF.

This chain joins TRBV5-1 and TRBJ2-2; 9 bases fit TRBD2. Germline loops: CDR1 SGHRS, CDR2 YFSETQ. This CDR3 comprises 16 residues. J gave up 5 bases and V 0 bases, and 5 bases lay outside the gene matches. DNA for the CDR3: TGCGCCAGCAGCTTGGTGAGCGGGGGGCAGACCGGGGAGCTGTTTTTT. Protein product: CASSLVSGGQTGELFF.

The CDR3 here is CASSDDQGAAYGYTF. The CDR3 bases are TGTGCCAGCAGCGACGATCAGGGGGCTGCCTATGGCTACACCTTC. This sequence joins TRBV9 and TRBJ1-2, with 8 nucleotides matching TRBD1. Trimming cost V 3 bases and J 4 bases; bases outside gene matches: 8. Germline values: CDR1 SGDLS, CDR2 YYNGEE. The CDR3 totals 15 residues.

The V and J genes are TRBV29-1 and TRBJ1-2; D uncertain. This CDR3 contains 11 residues. The V end lost 6 bases, the J end lost 7 bases, and 12 bases lay between the germline ends. The germline CDR1 and CDR2 sequences are SQVTM and ANQGSEA. In DNA, the CDR3 is TGCAGCGTCGAGGACCAAAGTGGCTACACCTTC. Translation gives CSVEDQSGYTF. The full variable domain, its missing parts supplied by reference TRBV29-1 and TRBJ1-2, is SAVISQKPSRDICQRGTSLTIQCQVDSQVTMMFWYRQQPGQSLTLIATANQGSEATYESGFVIDKFPISRPNLTFSTLTVSNMSPEDSSIYLCSVEDQSGYTFGSGTRLTVV.

This chain uses TRBV18 with TRBJ1-2; D not resolved. The length of the CDR3 is 13 residues. V was clipped by 3 bases and J by 3 bases, with 8 bases between them. The germline CDR1 and CDR2 sequences are KGHSH and LQKENI. The CDR3 DNA reads as TGTGCCAGCTCACCTACAAGGGACTATGGCTACACCTTC. This sequence encodes CASSPTRDYGYTF.

CDR3 bases: TGCGCCAGCAGCTTGGTTGGATACACTGAAGCTTTCTTT. It yields the protein CASSLVGYTEAFF. The chain joins TRBV5-1 to TRBJ1-1; unclear D gene. V was shortened by 0 bases and J by 3 bases, with 6 bases between the two germline ends. This CDR3 spans 13 amino acids. Germline CDR1 and CDR2: SGHRS and YFSETQ. Full variable domain (rest looked up from reference TRBV5-1 and TRBJ1-1): KAGVTQTPRYLIKTRGQQVTLSCSPISGHRSVSWYQQTPGQGLQFLFEYFSETQRNKGNFPGRFSGRQFSNSRSEMNVSTLELGDSALYLCASSLVGYTEAFFGQGTRLTVV.

The genes are TRBV5-4 and TRBJ1-2, with a possible D match to TRBD1 (6 bases). With 4 bases removed from V and 6 bases from J, the gap between germline ends came to 22 bases. This CDR3 contains 16 residues. Per the germline V gene, CDR1 is SGHNT and CDR2 is YYREEE (reference sequence). CDR3 in amino acids: CASSHPTLTGPHGYTF. The CDR3 region has the DNA TGTGCCAGCAGCCACCCTACGTTGACAGGTCCTCATGGCTACACCTTC.

The chain carries TRBV11-3 and TRBJ1-1; 8 bases map to TRBD1. Trimming cost V 1 base and J 7 bases; bases outside gene matches: 11. This CDR3 has 16 amino acids. CDR1 and CDR2 (germline): SGHNT, YENEEA. Written as DNA, the CDR3 is TGTGCCAGCAGCTTAGCATTTGGGACAGGAAAGGATGAAGCTTTCTTT. Translation gives CASSLAFGTGKDEAFF.

The CDR3 DNA sequence: TGTGCCAGCAGCTTAGTAACAGGGGAGAGGTCACCCCTCCACTTT. It is translated as CASSLVTGERSPLHF. The chain combines TRBV7-2 with TRBJ1-6; the match to TRBD1 covers 7 bases. J lost 10 bases, V lost 1 base, and 7 bases had no gene match. Germline CDR1 and CDR2: SGHTA and FQGNSA. The CDR3 is made up of 15 amino acids.

The chain uses TRBV5-6 and TRBJ1-2, with D possibly being TRBD1 (6 bases). The germline V gene encodes CDR1 SGHDT and CDR2 YYEEEE. V was clipped by 2 bases and J by 8 bases, with 10 bases between them. This CDR3 region has 12 residues. The CDR3 DNA reads TGTGCCAGCAGCTTCGGGGGCACGGGCTACACCTTC. It is translated as CASSFGGTGYTF.